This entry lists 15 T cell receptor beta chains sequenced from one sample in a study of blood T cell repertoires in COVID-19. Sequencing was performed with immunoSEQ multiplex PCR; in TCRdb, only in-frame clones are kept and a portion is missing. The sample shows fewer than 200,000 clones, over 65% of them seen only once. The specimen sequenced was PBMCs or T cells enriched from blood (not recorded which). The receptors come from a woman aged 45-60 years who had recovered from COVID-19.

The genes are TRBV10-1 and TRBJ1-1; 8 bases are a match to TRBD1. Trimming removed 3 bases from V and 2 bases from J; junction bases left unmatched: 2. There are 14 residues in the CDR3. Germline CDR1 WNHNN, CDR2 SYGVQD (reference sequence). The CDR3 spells CASSDGTGNTEAFF. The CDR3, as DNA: TGCGCCAGCAGTGACGGGACAGGCAACACTGAAGCTTTCTTT.

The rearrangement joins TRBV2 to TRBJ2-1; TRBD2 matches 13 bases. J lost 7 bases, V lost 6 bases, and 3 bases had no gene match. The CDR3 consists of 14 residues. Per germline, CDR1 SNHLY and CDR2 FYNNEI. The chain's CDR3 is CASREGLAGNEQFF. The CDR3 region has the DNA TGTGCCAGCAGGGAGGGACTAGCGGGAAATGAGCAGTTCTTC.

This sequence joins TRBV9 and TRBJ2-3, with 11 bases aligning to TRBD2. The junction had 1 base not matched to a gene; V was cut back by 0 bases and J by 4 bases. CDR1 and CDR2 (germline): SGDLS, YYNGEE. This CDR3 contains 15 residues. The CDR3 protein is CASSVGSGGADTQYF. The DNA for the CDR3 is TGTGCCAGCAGCGTAGGTAGCGGGGGGGCAGATACGCAGTATTTT.

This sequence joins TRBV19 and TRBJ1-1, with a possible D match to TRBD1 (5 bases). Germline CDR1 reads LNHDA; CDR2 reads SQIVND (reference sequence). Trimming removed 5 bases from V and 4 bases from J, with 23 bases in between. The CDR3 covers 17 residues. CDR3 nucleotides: TGTGCCAGTAGTCCCCGGCAGGGTGGACGGTTTGGCACTGAAGCTTTCTTT. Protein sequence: CASSPRQGGRFGTEAFF.

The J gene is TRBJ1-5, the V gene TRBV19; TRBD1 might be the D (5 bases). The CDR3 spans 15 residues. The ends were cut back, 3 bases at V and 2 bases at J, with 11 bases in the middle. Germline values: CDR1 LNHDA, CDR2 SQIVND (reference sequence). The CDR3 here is CASSIGRGGNQPQHF. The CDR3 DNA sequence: TGTGCCAGTAGTATCGGTAGGGGCGGCAATCAGCCCCAGCATTTT.

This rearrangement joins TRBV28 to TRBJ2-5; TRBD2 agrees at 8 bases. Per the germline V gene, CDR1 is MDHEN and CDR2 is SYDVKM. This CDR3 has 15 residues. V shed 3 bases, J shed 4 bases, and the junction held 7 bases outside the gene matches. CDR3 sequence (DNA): TGTGCCAGCAGTTTTGCCGGGGGGGTTACAGAGACCCAGTACTTC. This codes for CASSFAGGVTETQYF.

The CDR3 loop reads CASSRGQGIYNEQFF. In nucleotides, the CDR3 is TGTGCCAGCAGTCGCGGACAGGGGATCTACAATGAGCAGTTCTTC. The genes are TRBV6-2 or TRBV6-3 and TRBJ2-1; TRBD1 matches 9 bases. The CDR3 is 15 residues long. Germline CDR1 and CDR2: MNHEY and SVGEGT. Trimming at V came to 5 bases and at J to 3 bases, leaving 5 bases not matched to a gene.

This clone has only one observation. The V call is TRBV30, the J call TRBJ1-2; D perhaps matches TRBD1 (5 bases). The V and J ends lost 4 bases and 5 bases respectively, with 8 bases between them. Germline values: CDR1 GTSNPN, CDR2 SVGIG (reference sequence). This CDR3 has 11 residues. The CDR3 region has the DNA TGTGCCTGGACAACAGGATATGGCTACACCTTC. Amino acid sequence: CAWTTGYGYTF.

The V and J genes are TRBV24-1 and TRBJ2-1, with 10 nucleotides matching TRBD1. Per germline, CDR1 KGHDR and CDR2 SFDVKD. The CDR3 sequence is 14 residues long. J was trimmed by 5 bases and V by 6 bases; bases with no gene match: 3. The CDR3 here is CATSYGTGDNEQFF. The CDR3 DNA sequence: TGTGCCACCAGTTACGGGACAGGGGACAATGAGCAGTTCTTC.

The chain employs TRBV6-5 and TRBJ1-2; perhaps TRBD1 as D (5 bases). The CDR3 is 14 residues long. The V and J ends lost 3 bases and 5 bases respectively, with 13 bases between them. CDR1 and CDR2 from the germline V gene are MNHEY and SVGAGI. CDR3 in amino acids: CASSYSGVGYGYTF. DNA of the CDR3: TGTGCCAGCAGTTATTCGGGGGTTGGTTATGGCTACACCTTC.

The CDR3: CASSLSTGGAYNEQFF. CDR3 DNA sequence: TGTGCCAGCAGCTTATCGACCGGGGGGGCCTACAATGAGCAGTTCTTC. The chain uses TRBV11-2 and TRBJ2-1; 8 bases align to TRBD2. The CDR3 has 16 residues. With 2 bases clipped from V and 2 bases from J, the junction kept 5 bases outside the gene matches. CDR1 is SGHAT and CDR2 is FQNNGV in the germline V gene. Using reference TRBV11-2 and TRBJ2-1 for the parts outside the CDR3, the full variable domain is EAGVAQSPRYKIIEKRQSVAFWCNPISGHATLYWYQQILGQGPKLLIQFQNNGVVDDSQLPKDRFSAERLKGVDSTLKIQPAKLEDSAVYLCASSLSTGGAYNEQFFGPGTRLTVL.

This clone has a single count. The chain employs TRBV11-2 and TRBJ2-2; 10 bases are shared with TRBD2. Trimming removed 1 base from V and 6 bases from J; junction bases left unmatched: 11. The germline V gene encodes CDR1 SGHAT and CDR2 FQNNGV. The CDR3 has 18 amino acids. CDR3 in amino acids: CASSLAFALAGVAGELFF. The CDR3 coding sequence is TGTGCCAGCAGCTTAGCTTTCGCGCTAGCGGGAGTTGCCGGGGAGCTGTTTTTT.

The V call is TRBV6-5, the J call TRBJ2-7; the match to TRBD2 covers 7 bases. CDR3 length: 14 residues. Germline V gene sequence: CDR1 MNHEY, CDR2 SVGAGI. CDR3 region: CASSYSGGSYEQYV. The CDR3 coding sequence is TGTGCCAGCAGCTACTCGGGAGGCTCCTACGAGCAGTACGTC.

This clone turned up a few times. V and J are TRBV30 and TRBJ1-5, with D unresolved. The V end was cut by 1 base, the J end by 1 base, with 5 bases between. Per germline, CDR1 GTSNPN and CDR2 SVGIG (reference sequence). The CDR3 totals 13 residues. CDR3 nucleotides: TGTGCCTGGAGTGAACGGAGCAATCAGCCCCAGCATTTT. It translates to CAWSERSNQPQHF.

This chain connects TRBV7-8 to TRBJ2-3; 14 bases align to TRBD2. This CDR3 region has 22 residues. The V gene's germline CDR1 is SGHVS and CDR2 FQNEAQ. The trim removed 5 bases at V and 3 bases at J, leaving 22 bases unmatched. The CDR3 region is CASSPGYGTSGRGIPRTDTQYF. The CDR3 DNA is TGTGCCAGCAGCCCGGGTTACGGGACTAGCGGGAGAGGGATCCCGAGGACAGATACGCAGTATTTT.